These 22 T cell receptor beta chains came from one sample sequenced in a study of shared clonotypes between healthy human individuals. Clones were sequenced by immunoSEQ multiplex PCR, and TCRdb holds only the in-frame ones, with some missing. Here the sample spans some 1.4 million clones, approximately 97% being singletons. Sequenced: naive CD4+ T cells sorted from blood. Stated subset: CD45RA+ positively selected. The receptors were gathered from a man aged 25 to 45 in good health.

Here the CDR3 reads CASSRDREYTEAFF. The DNA of the CDR3 is TGCGCCAGCAGCCGGGACAGAGAGTACACTGAAGCTTTCTTT. V and J are TRBV5-1 and TRBJ1-1; 7 bases are a match to TRBD1. The germline CDR1 and CDR2 sequences are SGHRS and YFSETQ. The CDR3 has 14 amino acids. With 4 bases clipped from V and 3 bases from J, the junction kept 6 bases outside the gene matches.

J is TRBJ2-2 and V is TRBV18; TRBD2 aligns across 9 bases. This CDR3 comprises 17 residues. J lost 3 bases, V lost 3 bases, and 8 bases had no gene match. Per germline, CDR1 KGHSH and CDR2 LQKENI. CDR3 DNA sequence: TGTGCCAGCTCACCTCTTAGCGGGAGTGGGCACACCGGGGAGCTGTTTTTT. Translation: CASSPLSGSGHTGELFF.

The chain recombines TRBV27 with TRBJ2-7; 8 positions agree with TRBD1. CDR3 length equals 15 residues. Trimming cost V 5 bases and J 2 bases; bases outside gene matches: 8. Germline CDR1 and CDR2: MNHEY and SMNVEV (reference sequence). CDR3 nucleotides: TGTGCCAGCAGTCGGCTCGGACAGGGAACCTACGAGCAGTACTTC. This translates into CASSRLGQGTYEQYF.

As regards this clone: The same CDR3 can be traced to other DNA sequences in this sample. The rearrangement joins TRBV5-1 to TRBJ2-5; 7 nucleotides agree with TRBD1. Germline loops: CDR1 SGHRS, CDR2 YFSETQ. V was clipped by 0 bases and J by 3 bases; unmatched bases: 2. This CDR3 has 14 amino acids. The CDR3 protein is CASSLGTGEETQYF. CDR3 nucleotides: TGCGCCAGCAGCTTGGGTACAGGGGAAGAGACCCAGTACTTC. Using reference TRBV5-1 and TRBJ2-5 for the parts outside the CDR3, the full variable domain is KAGVTQTPRYLIKTRGQQVTLSCSPISGHRSVSWYQQTPGQGLQFLFEYFSETQRNKGNFPGRFSGRQFSNSRSEMNVSTLELGDSALYLCASSLGTGEETQYFGPGTRLLVL.

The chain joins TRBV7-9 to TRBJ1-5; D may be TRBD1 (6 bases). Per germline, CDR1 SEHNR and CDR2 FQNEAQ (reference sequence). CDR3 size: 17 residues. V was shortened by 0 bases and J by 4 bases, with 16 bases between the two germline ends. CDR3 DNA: TGTGCCAGCAGCTTAGCGGGAGGGGGGGCACTTAATCAGCCCCAGCATTTT. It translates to CASSLAGGGALNQPQHF.

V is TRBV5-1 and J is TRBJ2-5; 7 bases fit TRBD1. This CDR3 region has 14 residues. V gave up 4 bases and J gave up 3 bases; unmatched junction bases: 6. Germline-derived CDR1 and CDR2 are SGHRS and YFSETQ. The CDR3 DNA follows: TGCGCCAGCAGCGCAAACAGGGGTGAAGAGACCCAGTACTTC. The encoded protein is CASSANRGEETQYF.

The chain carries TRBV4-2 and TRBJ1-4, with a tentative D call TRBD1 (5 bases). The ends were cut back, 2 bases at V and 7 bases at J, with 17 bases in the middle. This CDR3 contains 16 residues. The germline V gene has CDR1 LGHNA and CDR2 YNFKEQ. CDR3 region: CASSQLWGGKGEKLFF. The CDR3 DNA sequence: TGTGCCAGCAGCCAATTGTGGGGGGGGAAGGGTGAAAAACTGTTTTTT.

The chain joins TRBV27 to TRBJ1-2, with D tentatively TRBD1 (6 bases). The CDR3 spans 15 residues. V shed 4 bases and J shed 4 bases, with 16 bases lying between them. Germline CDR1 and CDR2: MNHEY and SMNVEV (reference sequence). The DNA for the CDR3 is TGTGCCAGCAGTTCAGACCCGACAGGCAGCTATGGCTACACCTTC. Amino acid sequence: CASSSDPTGSYGYTF.

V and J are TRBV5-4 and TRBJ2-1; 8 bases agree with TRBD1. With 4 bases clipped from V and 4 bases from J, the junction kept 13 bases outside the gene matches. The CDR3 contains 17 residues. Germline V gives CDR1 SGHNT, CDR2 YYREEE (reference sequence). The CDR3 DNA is TGTGCCAGCAGCCCAGAGACAGGGGCCATCACTTACAATGAGCAGTTCTTC. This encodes CASSPETGAITYNEQFF.

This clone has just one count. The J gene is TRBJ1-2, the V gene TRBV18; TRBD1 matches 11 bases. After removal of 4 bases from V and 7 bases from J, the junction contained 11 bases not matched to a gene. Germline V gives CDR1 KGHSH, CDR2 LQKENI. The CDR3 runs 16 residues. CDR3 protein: CASSRSEWTGGLGYTF. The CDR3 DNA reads TGTGCCAGCTCACGTTCTGAATGGACAGGGGGCCTTGGCTACACCTTC.

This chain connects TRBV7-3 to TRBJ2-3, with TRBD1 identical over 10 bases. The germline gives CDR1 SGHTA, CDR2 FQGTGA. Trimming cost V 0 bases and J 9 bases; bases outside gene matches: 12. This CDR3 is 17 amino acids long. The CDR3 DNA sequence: TGTGCCAGCAGCTTAACCGGGACAGGGGATAGATTCGGGACGCAGTATTTT. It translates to CASSLTGTGDRFGTQYF.

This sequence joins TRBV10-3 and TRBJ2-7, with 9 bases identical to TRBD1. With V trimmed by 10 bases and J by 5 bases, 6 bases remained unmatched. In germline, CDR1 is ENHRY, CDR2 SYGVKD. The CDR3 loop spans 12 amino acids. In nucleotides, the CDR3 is TGTGCCACTACGGACAGGGGTAACGAGCAGTACTTC. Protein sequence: CATTDRGNEQYF.

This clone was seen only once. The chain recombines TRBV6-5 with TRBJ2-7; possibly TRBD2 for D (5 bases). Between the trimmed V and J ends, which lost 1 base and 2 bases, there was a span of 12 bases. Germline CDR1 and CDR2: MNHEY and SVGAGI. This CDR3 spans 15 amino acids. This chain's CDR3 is CASSYLSLAAYEQYF. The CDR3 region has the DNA TGTGCCAGCAGTTACTTGTCCCTAGCCGCCTACGAGCAGTACTTC.

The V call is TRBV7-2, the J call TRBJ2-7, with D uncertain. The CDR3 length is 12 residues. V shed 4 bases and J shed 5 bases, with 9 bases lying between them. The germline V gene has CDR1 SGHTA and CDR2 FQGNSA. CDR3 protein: CASSSPPNEQYF. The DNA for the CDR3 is TGTGCCAGCAGCTCTCCACCTAACGAGCAGTACTTC.

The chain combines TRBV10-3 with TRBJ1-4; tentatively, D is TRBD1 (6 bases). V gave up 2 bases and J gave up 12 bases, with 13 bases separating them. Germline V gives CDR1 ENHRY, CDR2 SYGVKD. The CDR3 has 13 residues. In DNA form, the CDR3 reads TGTGCCATCAGTGAGGGCCGGGGGCTAGAACTGTTTTTT. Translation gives CAISEGRGLELFF.

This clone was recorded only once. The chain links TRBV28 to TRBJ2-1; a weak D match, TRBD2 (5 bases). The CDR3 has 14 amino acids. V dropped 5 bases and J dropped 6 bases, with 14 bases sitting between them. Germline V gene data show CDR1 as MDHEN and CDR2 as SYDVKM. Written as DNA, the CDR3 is TGTGCCAGCAGTACCCCCAGAGGGCCCAATGAGCAGTTCTTC. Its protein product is CASSTPRGPNEQFF. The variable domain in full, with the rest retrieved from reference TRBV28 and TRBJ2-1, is DVKVTQSSRYLVKRTGEKVFLECVQDMDHENMFWYRQDPGLGLRLIYFSYDVKMKEKGDIPEGYSVSREKKERFSLILESASTNQTSMYLCASSTPRGPNEQFFGPGTRLTVL.

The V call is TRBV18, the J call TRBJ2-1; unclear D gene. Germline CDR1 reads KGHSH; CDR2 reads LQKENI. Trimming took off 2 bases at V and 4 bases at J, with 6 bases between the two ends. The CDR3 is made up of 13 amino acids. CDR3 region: CASSPILYNEQFF. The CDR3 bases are TGTGCCAGCTCACCAATCCTGTACAATGAGCAGTTCTTC.

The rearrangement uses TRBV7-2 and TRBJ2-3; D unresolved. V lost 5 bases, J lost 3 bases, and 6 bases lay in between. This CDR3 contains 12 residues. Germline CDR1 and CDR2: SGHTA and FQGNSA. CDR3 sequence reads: CASSIGTDTQYF. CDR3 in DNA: TGTGCCAGCAGCATCGGGACAGATACGCAGTATTTT.

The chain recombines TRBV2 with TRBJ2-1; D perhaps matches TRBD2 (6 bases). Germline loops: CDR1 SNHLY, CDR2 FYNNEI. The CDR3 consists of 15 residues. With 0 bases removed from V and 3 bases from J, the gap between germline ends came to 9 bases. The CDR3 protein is CASSEARAGYNEQFF. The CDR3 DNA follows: TGTGCCAGCAGTGAAGCGCGAGCGGGCTACAATGAGCAGTTCTTC.

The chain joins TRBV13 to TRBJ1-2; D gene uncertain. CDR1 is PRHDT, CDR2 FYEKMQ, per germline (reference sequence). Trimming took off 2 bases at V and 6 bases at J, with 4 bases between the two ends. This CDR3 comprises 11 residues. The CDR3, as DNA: TGTGCCAGCAGCTTAAGAGATGGCTACACCTTC. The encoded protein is CASSLRDGYTF.

This CDR3 is CASSQLRQALDEKLFF. In nucleotides, the CDR3 is TGTGCCAGCAGCCAATTGAGACAGGCCCTCGATGAAAAACTGTTTTTT. This chain links TRBV14 with TRBJ1-4; D possibly corresponds to TRBD1 (6 bases). V gave up 2 bases and J gave up 6 bases, with 16 bases separating them. Germline-derived CDR1 and CDR2 are SGHDN and FVKESK. The CDR3 is 16 residues long.

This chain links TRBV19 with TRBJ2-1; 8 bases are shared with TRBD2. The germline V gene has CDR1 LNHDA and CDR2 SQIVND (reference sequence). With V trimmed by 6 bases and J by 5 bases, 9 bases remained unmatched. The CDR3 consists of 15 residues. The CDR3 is CASSVPGRVDNEQFF. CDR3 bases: TGTGCCAGTAGCGTCCCCGGGAGGGTCGACAATGAGCAGTTCTTC.